Below are 18 T cell receptor beta chains sequenced from a single sample in a study of T-cell reconstitution after alpha-beta-depleted transplantation in children. TCRbeta library preparation incorporated unique molecular identifiers. TCRdb called the PCR reads again in MiXCR, with one record for every CDR3 protein. The sample has about 610,000 distinct CDR3 sequences, roughly 10% seen once. The sample in question was PBMCs from the stem cell graft donor, obtained from the stem cell graft. The receptor set was obtained from a human donor who donated a stem cell graft to a child with acute myeloid leukemia.

At least ten counts were recorded for this clonotype. The gene calls are TRBV11-2 and TRBJ1-6; TRBD1 agrees at 8 bases. The trim removed 3 bases at V and 6 bases at J, leaving 13 bases unmatched. The CDR3 is made up of 18 amino acids. Germline V gives CDR1 SGHAT, CDR2 FQNNGV. The CDR3 nucleotides read TGTGCCAGCAGCTTGGACAGGGAGGGCAGAGGGATTAATTCACCCCTCCACTTT. Translated: CASSLDREGRGINSPLHF.

This clonotype was seen a few times. The chain uses TRBV12-3 or TRBV12-4 and TRBJ2-3; D gene uncertain. The CDR3 loop spans 17 amino acids. Deletions cut 8 bases from V and 0 bases from J, with 21 bases between. The CDR3 DNA reads TGTGCCAGCGGTCGGCAGCCCTACCCCCCTAGCACAGATACGCAGTATTTT. It specifies CASGRQPYPPSTDTQYF.

This clonotype was observed many times. The chain combines TRBV7-2 with TRBJ2-7; D is uncertain. CDR3 length: 14 residues. CDR1 and CDR2 from the germline V gene are SGHTA and FQGNSA. The V gene lost 3 bases and the J gene lost 6 bases, with 15 bases spanning the gap. The CDR3 nucleotides read TGTGCCAGCAGCTTGTACCACACTATTGGCGAGCAGTACTTC. This sequence encodes CASSLYHTIGEQYF.

This clonotype was found a few times. The chain combines TRBV7-9 with TRBJ2-2; TRBD2 agrees at 14 bases. The CDR3 consists of 16 residues. With V trimmed by 7 bases and J by 6 bases, 7 bases remained unmatched. CDR1 is SEHNR and CDR2 is FQNEAQ in the germline V gene (reference sequence). CDR3 DNA sequence: TGTGCCAGCATGCCAGGGACTAGCGGGAGTGCCGGGGAGCTGTTTTTT. Protein: CASMPGTSGSAGELFF. Full variable domain (missing parts from reference TRBV7-9 and TRBJ2-2): DTGVSQNPRHKITKRGQNVTFRCDPISEHNRLYWYRQTLGQGPEFLTYFQNEAQLEKSRLLSDRFSAERPKGSFSTLEIQRTEQGDSAMYLCASMPGTSGSAGELFFGEGSRLTVL.

This chain uses TRBV12-3 or TRBV12-4 with TRBJ2-7; D gene ambiguous. The CDR3 extends over 14 amino acids. The V end lost 2 bases, the J end lost 6 bases, and 14 bases lay between the germline ends. The CDR3 loop is CASSLSEGNAEQYF. CDR3 nucleotide sequence: TGTGCCAGCAGTTTATCGGAAGGGAACGCCGAGCAGTACTTC.

The sample holds a few counts of this clonotype. The rearrangement joins TRBV20-1 to TRBJ2-3; 13 bases map to TRBD2. J lost 0 bases, V lost 3 bases, and 9 bases had no gene match. The CDR3 sequence is 18 residues long. CDR1 and CDR2 (germline): DFQATT, SNEGSKA (reference sequence). CDR3 region: CSASGGTSGATSTDTQYF. CDR3 DNA sequence: TGCAGTGCTAGCGGGGGGACTAGCGGGGCGACTAGCACAGATACGCAGTATTTT.

The chain has TRBV4-3 and TRBJ2-7, with D possibly TRBD2 on 5 matching bases. V lost 1 base and J 1 base, leaving 14 bases between the germline ends. Germline lookup yields CDR1 LGHNA and CDR2 YSLEER. The CDR3 extends over 16 amino acids. In DNA form, the CDR3 reads TGCGCCAGCAGCCAAGTGCACGGGATATTGTCCTACGAGCAGTACTTC. It yields the protein CASSQVHGILSYEQYF.

Many counts were recorded for this clonotype. The chain couples TRBV29-1 to TRBJ2-7; no reliable D call. V dropped 7 bases and J dropped 0 bases, with 7 bases sitting between them. Germline assignment: CDR1 SQVTM and CDR2 ANQGSEA. This CDR3 comprises 11 residues. CDR3 sequence: CSAQDSYEQYF. The DNA for the CDR3 is TGCAGCGCTCAGGACTCCTACGAGCAGTACTTC.

This clonotype appeared a few times. This chain uses TRBV27 with TRBJ1-6, with D tentatively TRBD1 (6 bases). With 3 bases removed from V and 0 bases from J, the gap between germline ends came to 12 bases. The CDR3 length is 17 residues. Germline loops: CDR1 MNHEY, CDR2 SMNVEV (reference sequence). The CDR3 sequence: CASSFQGGSSYNSPLHF. CDR3 coding DNA: TGTGCCAGCAGTTTCCAAGGGGGTAGCTCCTATAATTCACCCCTCCACTTT.

The rearrangement links TRBV29-1 to TRBJ2-1; 16 nucleotides match TRBD2. Germline CDR1 is SQVTM and CDR2 is ANQGSEA. The CDR3 totals 16 residues. V gave up 6 bases and J gave up 8 bases; unmatched junction bases: 10. The chain's CDR3 is CSVRGLAGGPGHEQFF. The CDR3 bases are TGCAGCGTGAGGGGACTAGCGGGAGGGCCGGGGCATGAGCAGTTCTTC.

The chain links TRBV7-2 to TRBJ2-2; TRBD2 matches at 10 bases. In germline, CDR1 is SGHTA, CDR2 FQGNSA. J gave up 8 bases and V 5 bases, and 11 bases lay outside the gene matches. The CDR3 has 16 residues. Here the CDR3 reads CASSTGAGGPGGELFF. CDR3 nucleotides: TGTGCCAGCAGCACCGGAGCGGGAGGGCCTGGGGGGGAGCTGTTTTTT.

In this sample, this clonotype turned up a few times. The gene calls are TRBV11-2 and TRBJ1-3; D perhaps matches TRBD1 (5 bases). Germline CDR1 and CDR2: SGHAT and FQNNGV. The CDR3 contains 17 residues. The germline V and J ends were trimmed by 5 bases and 2 bases, with 19 bases remaining between them. The CDR3 sequence: CASSRGDGGGAGNTIYF. The CDR3 DNA is TGTGCCAGCAGCCGAGGGGACGGCGGGGGTGCTGGAAACACCATATATTTT. The whole variable domain, remainder taken from reference TRBV11-2 and TRBJ1-3, is EAGVAQSPRYKIIEKRQSVAFWCNPISGHATLYWYQQILGQGPKLLIQFQNNGVVDDSQLPKDRFSAERLKGVDSTLKIQPAKLEDSAVYLCASSRGDGGGAGNTIYFGEGSWLTVV.

This clonotype was observed at least ten times. A read error may produce the germline difference seen at one junction end. This rearrangement joins TRBV5-1 to TRBJ2-7; D might be TRBD1 or TRBD2, each matching 5 bases. The CDR3 runs to 15 residues. Germline-derived CDR1 and CDR2 are SGHRS and YFSETQ. CDR3 in DNA: TGCGCCAGCAGCTTCACCGGGACCCCCTCCAACGAGCAGTACTTC. Encoded protein: CASSFTGTPSNEQYF.

This chain connects TRBV27 to TRBJ2-7; TRBD2 aligns across 8 bases. The junction had 10 bases not matched to a gene; V was cut back by 4 bases and J by 5 bases. The CDR3 consists of 15 residues. Germline V gene sequence: CDR1 MNHEY, CDR2 SMNVEV (reference sequence). The CDR3 loop reads CASSWISGKLNEQYF. The CDR3 region has the DNA TGTGCCAGCAGTTGGATTAGCGGGAAATTGAACGAGCAGTACTTC.

This clonotype was seen repeatedly, ten times or more. This chain connects TRBV29-1 to TRBJ1-1, with 7 bases matching TRBD1. Germline V gene lookup returns CDR1 SQVTM and CDR2 ANQGSEA. This CDR3 spans 13 amino acids. The V segment lost 8 bases and the J segment 1 base; nucleotides outside the gene matches: 7. In DNA form, the CDR3 reads TGCAGCCAATCCCGGACAGGGAACACTGAAGCTTTCTTT. It yields the protein CSQSRTGNTEAFF.

The chain links TRBV4-2 to TRBJ2-7; TRBD2 aligns across 13 bases. Per germline, CDR1 LGHNA and CDR2 YNFKEQ. V gave up 4 bases and J gave up 1 base; unmatched junction bases: 7. This CDR3 contains 17 residues. Written as DNA, the CDR3 is TGTGCCAGCAGCCCCACTAGGGGACTAGCGGGATCCTACGAGCAGTACTTC. The encoded protein is CASSPTRGLAGSYEQYF.

The table lists this clonotype with a few counts. CDR3 coding DNA: TGTGCCAGCAGCTTAGGAAGGGGGGCAGATACGCAGTATTTT. Its protein is CASSLGRGADTQYF. The chain couples TRBV11-2 to TRBJ2-3; TRBD1 or TRBD2 may be the D gene (6 bases each). Between the trimmed V and J ends, which lost 1 base and 4 bases, there was a span of 9 bases. In germline, CDR1 is SGHAT, CDR2 FQNNGV. This CDR3 has 14 residues.

This clonotype showed up just once. V usage is TRBV18 and J usage is TRBJ1-5; 8 nucleotides line up with TRBD1. With 3 bases clipped from V and 2 bases from J, the junction kept 6 bases outside the gene matches. Germline V gene lookup returns CDR1 KGHSH and CDR2 LQKENI. The length of the CDR3 is 16 residues. This CDR3 is CASSPGQGAGNQPQHF. The DNA for the CDR3 is TGTGCCAGCTCACCTGGGCAGGGGGCCGGCAATCAGCCCCAGCATTTT. The entire variable domain, with the rest obtained from reference TRBV18 and TRBJ1-5, is as follows: NAGVMQNPRHLVRRRGQEARLRCSPMKGHSHVYWYRQLPEEGLKFMVYLQKENIIDESGMPKERFSAEFPKEGPSILRIQQVVRGDSAAYFCASSPGQGAGNQPQHFGDGTRLSIL.